The T cell receptor beta chain under discussion was sequenced for a study of neoadjuvant anti-PD-1 for oral cavity cancer. The study's findings and limits: Higher pretreatment blood Treg/Th17 ratios correlated with higher pretreatment blood and lower post-treatment tumor TCRbeta clonality.

A remark on this clone: Its antigen remains unknown.

PBMCs were not maintained or expanded in culture before analysis. Six replicates per PBMC sample, mostly from roughly 450 ng of genomic DNA. Using immunoSEQ multiplex PCR, the repertoire was profiled, and TCRdb retains in-frame clones only, with some absent. The sample gives fewer than 20,000 clones, about 69% of which show up once; around 2.7% is in the top ten. Material: PBMCs, obtained before nivolumab (anti-PD-1) treatment. This TCR derives from a person between 35 and 79 years old with oral cavity squamous cell carcinoma.

The CDR3 protein is CASSPLASGANVLTF. CDR3 in DNA: TGTGCCAGCAGTCCTCTAGCGTCCGGGGCCAACGTCCTGACTTTC. The V and J genes are TRBV2 and TRBJ2-6; D might be TRBD2 (6 bases). In germline, CDR1 is SNHLY, CDR2 FYNNEI. Deletions cut 5 bases from V and 4 bases from J, with 12 bases between. The length of the CDR3 is 15 residues.